The rows below give T cell receptor beta chains drawn from one sample of a study of cytomegalovirus exposure and HLA in healthy donors. Sequencing was performed with immunoSEQ multiplex PCR; in TCRdb, only in-frame clones are kept and a portion is missing. The table lists about 120,000 clones, about 70% of them singletons, with roughly 8.7% in the top ten. The material sequenced was PBMCs. The receptors derive from a man aged 25 to 40 in good health and CMV-seropositive. CDR3s leave out the opening cysteine and the closing phenylalanine or tryptophan.

TRBV5-5	TRBJ2-7	ASSLEWQGFYEQY
TRBV9	TRBJ1-1	ASSVAGGGTEAF
TRBV11-2	TRBJ1-2	ASSLVDGTEYGYT
TRBV5-1	TRBJ2-1	ASSLGGGSYNEQF
TRBV9	TRBJ1-3	ASSVVAGPGNTIY
TRBV27	TRBJ2-3	ASSLSLAGYPDTQY
TRBV18	TRBJ2-3	ASSPLGTSTDTQY
TRBV4-1	TRBJ1-1	ASGHGGQLNTEAF
TRBV18	TRBJ2-5	ASSPPMDSEETQY
TRBV28	TRBJ2-4	ASRTGGVLAKNIQY
TRBV2	TRBJ2-1	ASSYSGAAYNEQF
TRBV6-5	TRBJ1-2	ASSYSDRLLPGYT
TRBV7-8	TRBJ1-3	ASSLTAGAGNTIY
TRBV5-1	TRBJ1-1	ASSSSTGTGVGAF
TRBV7-2	TRBJ1-2	ASSLVLGTGNGYT
TRBV5-1	TRBJ2-1	ASSLGQGTIADEQF
TRBV9	TRBJ1-1	ASSEGMNTEAF
TRBV5-8	TRBJ2-3	ASSLTMQETDTQY
TRBV7-9	TRBJ1-3	ASRYAGGQGSGNTIY
TRBV4-3	TRBJ1-1	ASSQDLLGGEAF
TRBV4-1	TRBJ1-3	ASSQEGGRGWGSGNTIY
TRBV5-1	TRBJ2-7	ASMIGSSYEQY
TRBV23-1	TRBJ2-5	ASSPDRESETQY
TRBV7-3	TRBJ2-5	ASSRDQETQY
TRBV12-5	TRBJ1-2	ASGPRGTDYGYT
TRBV11-2	TRBJ2-7	ASSLLSGGDEQY
TRBV2	TRBJ2-1	ASRTGTFYNEQF
TRBV11-2	TRBJ2-7	ASSPWGGRRRMSEQY
TRBV20-1	TRBJ2-1	SAKGYNEQF
TRBV6-1	TRBJ1-1	ASSESQGMRTEAF
TRBV19	TRBJ1-1	ASSRLQGNTEAF
TRBV29-1	TRBJ1-1	SVIPRDRNTEAF
TRBV7-2	TRBJ2-1	ASSLTGNEQF